The 27 T cell receptor beta chains below all came from one sample that was sequenced in a study of cytomegalovirus exposure and HLA in healthy donors. 60 Vbeta and 13 Jbeta primers were used in PCR. The method was immunoSEQ multiplex PCR; TCRdb's version includes in-frame clones alone and lacks a portion of them. The top ten hold around 5.2% of the sample, which has 85,000 to 100,000 clones, 84% seen once. Sequencing input: PBMCs. These TCRs come from a young woman in good health and CMV-seropositive.

This chain links TRBV5-1 with TRBJ1-4, with 8 bases fitting TRBD1. CDR1 is SGHRS and CDR2 is YFSETQ in the germline V gene. V was pared by 4 bases and J by 4 bases, with 9 bases of the junction left unmatched. This CDR3 contains 16 residues. CDR3 region: CASSGTGQGGNEKLFF. The CDR3 DNA follows: TGCGCCAGCAGCGGAACCGGACAGGGAGGTAATGAAAAACTGTTTTTT.

The CDR3 loop is CASRAPGTDSYEQYF. CDR3 DNA sequence: TGCGCCAGCAGAGCGCCCGGGACAGACTCCTACGAGCAGTACTTC. The chain carries TRBV10-2 and TRBJ2-7; 7 positions agree with TRBD1. Germline values: CDR1 WSHSY, CDR2 SAAADI. The V and J ends lost 6 bases and 0 bases, in that order; junction bases with no gene match: 8. This CDR3 region has 15 residues.

J is TRBJ2-7 and V is TRBV25-1; a weak D match, TRBD1 (6 bases). CDR1 is MGHDK and CDR2 is SYGVNS in the germline V gene. The CDR3 contains 13 residues. V lost 8 bases, J lost 6 bases, and 17 bases lay in between. The CDR3 DNA is TGTGCCAGCCGAAGGGGGACCACTACCGAGCAGTACTTC. This encodes CASRRGTTTEQYF.

V and J are TRBV9 and TRBJ2-2, with D hard to call. Germline assignment: CDR1 SGDLS and CDR2 YYNGEE. CDR3 length: 16 amino acids. The V end lost 0 bases, the J end lost 4 bases, and 13 bases lay between the germline ends. CDR3 residues: CASSVVVSSGTGELFF. As DNA, the CDR3 is TGTGCCAGCAGCGTAGTAGTGTCGTCCGGCACCGGGGAGCTGTTTTTT. Variable domain in full (rest from reference TRBV9 and TRBJ2-2): DSGVTQTPKHLITATGQRVTLRCSPRSGDLSVYWYQQSLDQGLQFLIQYYNGEERAKGNILERFSAQQFPDLHSELNLSSLELGDSALYFCASSVVVSSGTGELFFGEGSRLTVL.

V gene TRBV27 combines with J gene TRBJ1-5; 10 nucleotides agree with TRBD1. The CDR3 is 16 amino acids. Looked up from germline, CDR1 is MNHEY and CDR2 is SMNVEV (reference sequence). With V trimmed by 8 bases and J by 5 bases, 12 bases remained unmatched. The CDR3 sequence: CASFSGTGDLDQPQHF. The CDR3 DNA reads as TGTGCCAGCTTCTCCGGGACAGGGGATCTGGATCAGCCCCAGCATTTT.

This chain links TRBV7-9 with TRBJ1-4, with D maybe TRBD1 (6 bases). The CDR3 runs 14 residues. Germline CDR1 SEHNR, CDR2 FQNEAQ (reference sequence). Trimming cost V 5 bases and J 3 bases, with 10 bases left between them. In DNA form, the CDR3 reads TGTGCCAGCAGCCAGGGGAGAGCTAATGAAAAACTGTTTTTT. It is translated as CASSQGRANEKLFF.

The chain has TRBV6-5 and TRBJ2-7; 8 nucleotides align to TRBD2. CDR1 MNHEY and CDR2 SVGAGI come from the germline V gene. This CDR3 comprises 15 residues. Trimming at V came to 6 bases and at J to 1 base, leaving 8 bases not matched to a gene. The CDR3 is CASRGTSGPSYEQYF. In nucleotides, the CDR3 is TGTGCCAGCAGAGGTACTAGCGGACCTTCCTACGAGCAGTACTTC.

V gene TRBV29-1 combines with J gene TRBJ2-1, with D maybe TRBD1 (5 bases). This CDR3 is built from 13 residues. Germline CDR1 and CDR2: SQVTM and ANQGSEA. Trimming stripped 6 bases from V and 0 bases from J, with 9 bases between. CDR3 in DNA: TGCAGCGTGAAGACAGTCTCCTACAATGAGCAGTTCTTC. Translation gives CSVKTVSYNEQFF.

This sequence joins TRBV6-5 and TRBJ2-1, with a tentative D call TRBD1 (6 bases). Trimming took off 5 bases at V and 1 base at J, with 12 bases between the two ends. CDR3 size: 15 residues. CDR1 and CDR2 from the germline V gene are MNHEY and SVGAGI. The CDR3 loop reads CASSTLDRSYNEQFF. The CDR3 coding sequence is TGTGCCAGCAGTACTCTGGACAGATCCTACAATGAGCAGTTCTTC.

The chain links TRBV5-6 to TRBJ1-2, with D possibly TRBD1 on 5 matching bases. Trimming stripped 6 bases from V and 6 bases from J, with 21 bases between. Looked up from germline, CDR1 is SGHDT and CDR2 is YYEEEE. This CDR3 has 15 amino acids. The chain's CDR3 is CASTLPQGRIDGYTF. The CDR3 DNA reads as TGTGCCAGCACCCTGCCCCAGGGTCGAATAGATGGCTACACCTTC.

The CDR3 region is CASSVTGTANEKLFF. The DNA of the CDR3 is TGTGCCAGCAGCGTCACAGGAACGGCTAATGAAAAACTGTTTTTT. This chain connects TRBV9 to TRBJ1-4; perhaps TRBD1 as D (5 bases). Germline V gene sequence: CDR1 SGDLS, CDR2 YYNGEE. V gave up 2 bases and J gave up 3 bases, with 11 bases separating them. The CDR3 contains 15 residues. Full variable domain (remainder filled in from reference TRBV9 and TRBJ1-4): DSGVTQTPKHLITATGQRVTLRCSPRSGDLSVYWYQQSLDQGLQFLIQYYNGEERAKGNILERFSAQQFPDLHSELNLSSLELGDSALYFCASSVTGTANEKLFFGSGTQLSVL.

The rearrangement uses TRBV7-9 and TRBJ2-1, with 10 bases identical to TRBD1. The V segment lost 7 bases and the J segment 6 bases; nucleotides outside the gene matches: 9. CDR1 and CDR2 from the germline V gene are SEHNR and FQNEAQ (reference sequence). CDR3 length: 15 residues. Here the CDR3 DNA reads TGTGCCAGCATCCAGGGGGACAGGGGCCTCAATGAGCAGTTCTTC. The encoded protein is CASIQGDRGLNEQFF.

The V gene is TRBV5-8, the J gene TRBJ2-1, with 9 bases that match TRBD2. The CDR3 has 15 residues. In germline, CDR1 is SGHTS, CDR2 YDEGEE. V shed 1 base and J 6 bases; nucleotides not matched to a gene: 5. This chain's CDR3 is CASSLRLAGSNEQFF. The DNA for the CDR3 is TGTGCCAGCAGCTTGAGGCTAGCGGGAAGCAATGAGCAGTTCTTC.

J is TRBJ1-1 and V is TRBV13, with TRBD1 matching 7 bases. Germline V gene data show CDR1 as PRHDT and CDR2 as FYEKMQ (reference sequence). This CDR3 has 15 residues. The ends lost 7 bases at V and 5 bases at J; junction bases unmatched: 13. DNA for the CDR3: TGTGCCAGCAAAGTCCGCGGGACAGAGGTTACTGAAGCTTTCTTT. Its translation is CASKVRGTEVTEAFF.

The chain couples TRBV5-1 to TRBJ2-2; the D gene is possibly TRBD2 (5 bases). V lost 0 bases to trimming and J lost 5 bases, with 20 bases between them. In germline, CDR1 is SGHRS, CDR2 YFSETQ. This CDR3 has 18 residues. Here the CDR3 DNA reads TGCGCCAGCAGCTTGGCCGAGCGGAATCCAGCAGAAACCGGGGAGCTGTTTTTT. Its protein is CASSLAERNPAETGELFF.

V usage is TRBV29-1 and J usage is TRBJ2-5; a weak D match, TRBD2 (6 bases). CDR1 and CDR2 (germline): SQVTM, ANQGSEA. V lost 6 bases and J lost 1, with 12 bases in between. CDR3 length equals 13 residues. The CDR3 here is CSVVRTTQETQYF. The CDR3 DNA is TGCAGCGTGGTTAGGACTACCCAAGAGACCCAGTACTTC.

The J gene is TRBJ1-1, the V gene TRBV28; 7 bases match TRBD1. Germline V gives CDR1 MDHEN, CDR2 SYDVKM. Trimming took 5 bases from V and 2 from J; bases not matched to a gene: 5. CDR3 length: 14 amino acids. CDR3 DNA sequence: TGTGCCAGCAGTCACAGGGGTGGAAACACTGAAGCTTTCTTT. Amino acids: CASSHRGGNTEAFF.

In this sample, this clone turned up a few times. The chain joins TRBV6-1 to TRBJ2-1; 7 bases map to TRBD2. V lost 3 bases to trimming and J lost 4 bases; unmatched junction nucleotides: 9. Germline CDR1 and CDR2: MNHNS and SASEGT. The CDR3 extends over 16 amino acids. The CDR3 region has the DNA TGTGCCAGCAGTGACAATGGGAGGGCCGGGTACAATGAGCAGTTCTTC. It specifies CASSDNGRAGYNEQFF.

This rearrangement joins TRBV19 to TRBJ2-2, with 8 bases that match TRBD2. In germline, CDR1 is LNHDA, CDR2 SQIVND (reference sequence). This CDR3 is 14 amino acids long. After removal of 6 bases from V and 5 bases from J, the junction contained 5 bases not matched to a gene. The CDR3 nucleotides read TGTGCCAGTAGCAGTAGCGGGATTACCGGGGAGCTGTTTTTT. It specifies CASSSSGITGELFF.

This clone was seen just once. The rearrangement uses TRBV7-9 and TRBJ1-1; possibly TRBD1 for D (6 bases). The CDR3 loop spans 15 amino acids. CDR1 SEHNR and CDR2 FQNEAQ come from the germline V gene (reference sequence). Trimming stripped 2 bases from V and 3 bases from J, with 13 bases between. DNA for the CDR3: TGTGCCAGCAGCTTAACAGGGTGGAGACACACTGAAGCTTTCTTT. Protein: CASSLTGWRHTEAFF.

The rearrangement uses TRBV6-4 and TRBJ2-1, with 10 nucleotides matching TRBD2. The CDR3 has 15 residues. CDR1 is MRHNA, CDR2 SNTAGT, per germline. Trimming cost V 5 bases and J 7 bases; bases outside gene matches: 8. This chain's CDR3 is CASSPTSGISNEQFF. In DNA, the CDR3 is TGTGCCAGCAGTCCAACTAGCGGGATTTCAAATGAGCAGTTCTTC.

This chain links TRBV28 with TRBJ1-1; a possible D gene is TRBD1 (5 bases). Germline CDR1 and CDR2: MDHEN and SYDVKM. The CDR3 totals 15 residues. V was clipped by 6 bases and J by 7 bases, with 21 bases between them. CDR3 DNA sequence: TGTGCCAGCAGACAGCCCGAATGGGGCACCAGTGAAGCTTTCTTT. It encodes CASRQPEWGTSEAFF.

The chain uses TRBV2 and TRBJ2-2; TRBD2 aligns across 12 bases. Germline assignment: CDR1 SNHLY and CDR2 FYNNEI. J was trimmed by 7 bases and V by 7 bases; bases with no gene match: 7. The CDR3 length is 15 residues. The CDR3 loop is CASNGLAGTGGELFF. For the CDR3, the DNA is TGTGCCAGCAACGGACTAGCGGGGACGGGCGGGGAGCTGTTTTTT.

The chain uses TRBV7-3 and TRBJ1-1, with D unresolved. The ends were cut back, 2 bases at V and 11 bases at J, with 6 bases in the middle. The CDR3 extends over 10 amino acids. Per germline, CDR1 SGHTA and CDR2 FQGTGA. Here the CDR3 reads CASSLEAAFF. In DNA form, the CDR3 reads TGTGCCAGCAGCTTAGAGGCGGCTTTCTTT.

This chain links TRBV27 with TRBJ1-5, with D perhaps TRBD1 (6 bases). In germline, CDR1 is MNHEY, CDR2 SMNVEV (reference sequence). CDR3 length: 13 residues. Trimming took 2 bases from V and 7 from J, leaving 9 bases between them. CDR3 nucleotide sequence: TGTGCCAGCAGTTTAACAGGGTACCAGCCCCAGCATTTT. Its translation: CASSLTGYQPQHF.

The V and J genes are TRBV4-1 and TRBJ2-3, with 7 positions matching TRBD1. V gave up 3 bases and J gave up 6 bases; unmatched junction bases: 12. The CDR3 spans 16 residues. Germline CDR1 and CDR2: MGHRA and YSYEKL. This CDR3 reads CASSQNLQGWMDTQYF. CDR3 nucleotides: TGCGCCAGCAGCCAGAACCTACAGGGGTGGATGGATACGCAGTATTTT.

V is TRBV5-4 and J is TRBJ2-4; D call uncertain. This CDR3 has 15 residues. The germline CDR1 and CDR2 sequences are SGHNT and YYREEE (reference sequence). The ends were cut back, 0 bases at V and 7 bases at J, with 14 bases in the middle. The CDR3 loop reads CASSLGFRSENIQYF. In nucleotides, the CDR3 is TGTGCCAGCAGCTTGGGTTTTCGGTCGGAGAACATTCAGTACTTC.